Given below is one TCR beta chain in context. The sample comes from a study of technical replicates of blood from a few donors. The table came from immunoSEQ multiplex PCR; TCRdb's copy has only in-frame clones and leaves some out. Here the sample spans nearly 80,000 clones, roughly 93% being singletons. The CDR3 runs to 18 residues. V lost 6 bases, J lost 0 bases, and 23 bases lay in between. CDR1 SGHTA and CDR2 FQGNSA come from the germline V gene. V and J are TRBV7-2 and TRBJ1-2, with D perhaps TRBD1 (6 bases). Sequencing used T cells isolated from PBMCs. The clonotype comes from a human donor in good health. The CDR3 spells CASRLGGGSSMTNYGYTF. The CDR3 DNA reads as TGTGCCAGCAGGCTAGGGGGGGGCAGTTCAATGACTAACTATGGCTACACCTTC.